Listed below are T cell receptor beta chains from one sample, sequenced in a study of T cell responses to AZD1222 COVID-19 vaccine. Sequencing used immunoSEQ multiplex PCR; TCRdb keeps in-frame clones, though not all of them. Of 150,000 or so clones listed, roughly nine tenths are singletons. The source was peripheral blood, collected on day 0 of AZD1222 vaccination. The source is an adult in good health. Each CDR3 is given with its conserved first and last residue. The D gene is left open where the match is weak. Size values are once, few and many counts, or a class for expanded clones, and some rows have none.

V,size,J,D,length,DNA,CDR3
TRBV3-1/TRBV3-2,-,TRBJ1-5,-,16,TGTGCCAGCAGCCAAGGGACAGCTTATAGCAATCAGCCCCAGCATTTT,CASSQGTAYSNQPQHF
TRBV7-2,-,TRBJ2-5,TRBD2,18,TGTGCCAGCAGCTTAAGGTCTAGCGGGAGATTAGGCCAAGAGACCCAGTACTTC,CASSLRSSGRLGQETQYF
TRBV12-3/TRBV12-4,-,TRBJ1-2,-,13,TGTGCCAGCAGTTTAGCTCGGCAGTATGGCTACACCTTC,CASSLARQYGYTF
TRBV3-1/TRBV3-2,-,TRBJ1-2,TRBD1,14,TGTGCCAGCAGCCACGCTCGGACAGGGTATGGCTACACCTTC,CASSHARTGYGYTF
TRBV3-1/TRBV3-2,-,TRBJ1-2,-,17,TGTGCCAGCAGCCAAGAGGGGACATGGGGCGAAGAAGATGGCTACACCTTC,CASSQEGTWGEEDGYTF
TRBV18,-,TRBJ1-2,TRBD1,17,TGTGCCAGCTCACCAGGGACAGGGGCTGATTGGGACTATGGCTACACCTTC,CASSPGTGADWDYGYTF
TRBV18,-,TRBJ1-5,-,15,TGTGCCAGCTCACCACTAGAAGGGAACAATCAGCCCCAGCATTTT,CASSPLEGNNQPQHF
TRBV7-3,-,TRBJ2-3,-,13,TGTGCCAGCAGACGGGACTTCACAGATACGCAGTATTTT,CASRRDFTDTQYF
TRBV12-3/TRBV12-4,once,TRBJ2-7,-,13,TGTGCCAGCAGTTTAGGTTATCTGGGCGAGCAGTACTTC,CASSLGYLGEQYF
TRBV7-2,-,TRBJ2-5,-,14,TGTGCCAGCAGCTTAGGGACACTCGTCGAGACCCAGTACTTC,CASSLGTLVETQYF
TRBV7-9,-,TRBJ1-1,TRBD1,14,TGTGCCAGCAGCGAAACAGGGGTACTCACTGAAGCTTTCTTT,CASSETGVLTEAFF
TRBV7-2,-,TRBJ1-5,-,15,TGTGCCAGCAGCTTAGAGGGGGGAAGCAATCAGCCCCAGCATTTT,CASSLEGGSNQPQHF
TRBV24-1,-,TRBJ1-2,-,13,TGTGCCACCAGTGATTATAGGGGGGATAACTACACCTTC,CATSDYRGDNYTF
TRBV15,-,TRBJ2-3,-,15,TGTGCCACCAGCAGAGACCGGGGACCCGGCGATACGCAGTATTTT,CATSRDRGPGDTQYF
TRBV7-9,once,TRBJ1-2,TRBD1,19,TGTGCCAGCAGTGGAACAGCCGGGACAGGGGGCGAATGGAGCTATGGCTACACCTTC,CASSGTAGTGGEWSYGYTF
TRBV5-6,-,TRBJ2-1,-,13,TGTGCCAGCAGCTTTTTGGGCAACAATGAGCAGTTCTTC,CASSFLGNNEQFF
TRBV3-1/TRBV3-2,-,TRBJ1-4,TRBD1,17,TGTGCCAGCAGCCAAGGAACGGGACAGGGGGCGAGTGAAAAACTGTTTTTT,CASSQGTGQGASEKLFF
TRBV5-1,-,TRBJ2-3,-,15,TGCGCCAGCAGTAATGCTCGGGGGATGGCAGATACGCAGTATTTT,CASSNARGMADTQYF
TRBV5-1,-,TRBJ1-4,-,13,TGCGCCAGCAGCTTGCGTGGTAATGAAAAACTGTTTTTT,CASSLRGNEKLFF
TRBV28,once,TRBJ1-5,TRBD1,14,TGTGCCAGCAACTACGACAGGGGCGGGCAGCCCCAGCATTTT,CASNYDRGGQPQHF